The 30 T cell receptor beta chains presented below share a single source sample, sequenced in a study of preoperative IRX-2 immunotherapy in early breast cancer. The treatment: preoperative locoregional IRX-2 cytokine immunotherapy. TCRdb keeps only in-frame clones here, not all; method: immunoSEQ multiplex PCR. The data show fewer than 25,000 clones, 80% to 90% seen once. The sample was tumor tissue, taken after IRX-2 immunotherapy. Every receptor here comes from a human donor with breast cancer.

The V and J genes are TRBV6-1 and TRBJ1-3; tentatively, D is TRBD1 (5 bases). Per germline, CDR1 MNHNS and CDR2 SASEGT. The CDR3 extends over 14 amino acids. Trimming removed 10 bases from V and 1 base from J, with 14 bases in between. CDR3 amino acids: CATNLAGSGNTIYF. The CDR3 DNA is TGTGCCACCAACCTTGCAGGGTCTGGAAACACCATATATTTT.

This clone has a single count. The chain has TRBV6-5 and TRBJ1-1; the D is unclear. The CDR3 is 15 residues long. Per germline, CDR1 MNHEY and CDR2 SVGAGI. Trimming removed 2 bases at V and 0 bases at J, with 10 bases between. CDR3 bases: TGTGCCAGCAGTTACAGCGGGCTCATGAACACTGAAGCTTTCTTT. Protein sequence: CASSYSGLMNTEAFF.

This chain uses TRBV12-5 with TRBJ2-2, with 12 bases matching TRBD2. The CDR3 length is 17 residues. V was pared by 1 base and J by 7 bases, with 7 bases of the junction left unmatched. Germline V lookup: CDR1 LGHNT, CDR2 FRNRAP. This chain's CDR3 is CASGLALAGGRGGELFF. The CDR3 region has the DNA TGTGCTAGTGGTTTGGCACTAGCGGGGGGCCGGGGCGGGGAGCTGTTTTTT. The complete variable domain, with remaining parts taken from reference TRBV12-5 and TRBJ2-2, reads DARVTQTPRHKVTEMGQEVTMRCQPILGHNTVFWYRQTMMQGLELLAYFRNRAPLDDSGMPKDRFSAEMPDATLATLKIQPSEPRDSAVYFCASGLALAGGRGGELFFGEGSRLTVL.

The chain joins TRBV2 to TRBJ1-6; TRBD1 might be the D (6 bases). With 8 bases removed from V and 3 bases from J, the gap between germline ends came to 11 bases. Per the germline V gene, CDR1 is SNHLY and CDR2 is FYNNEI. The CDR3 covers 14 residues. The CDR3 loop is CASAGGGYNSPLHF. The DNA for the CDR3 is TGTGCCAGCGCGGGGGGCGGCTATAATTCACCCCTCCACTTT.

This clone appeared a single time. The rearrangement joins TRBV23-1 to TRBJ1-2, with 9 bases aligning to TRBD1. TRBV23-1 is filed as an ORF, its function uncertain. The junction had 2 bases not matched to a gene; V was cut back by 2 bases and J by 1 base. The CDR3 covers 15 residues. The CDR3 here is CASSQPGQGNYGYTF. In DNA, the CDR3 is TGCGCCAGCAGTCAACCGGGACAGGGTAACTATGGCTACACCTTC.

The genes are TRBV29-1 and TRBJ1-2; no firm D call. V dropped 7 bases and J dropped 4 bases, with 13 bases sitting between them. Per germline, CDR1 SQVTM and CDR2 ANQGSEA. The CDR3 extends over 12 amino acids. CDR3 DNA: TGCAGCGACGACGGGTTATTCTATGGCTACACCTTC. As protein: CSDDGLFYGYTF.

The rearrangement links TRBV6-5 to TRBJ2-2, with TRBD1 matching 8 bases. The CDR3 consists of 15 residues. Germline V CDR1 and CDR2: MNHEY, SVGAGI. J lost 2 bases, V lost 5 bases, and 4 bases had no gene match. The CDR3 nucleotides are TGTGCCAGCAGTCTGCAGGGGGCAAACACCGGGGAGCTGTTTTTT. Its protein product is CASSLQGANTGELFF.

The chain links TRBV7-9 to TRBJ2-3; no reliable D call. The V gene's germline CDR1 is SEHNR and CDR2 FQNEAQ (reference sequence). This CDR3 is 12 amino acids long. The V end was cut by 1 base, the J end by 4 bases, with 3 bases between. The CDR3 coding sequence is TGTGCCAGCAGCTTAGTTCCAGATACGCAGTATTTT. Protein sequence: CASSLVPDTQYF.

This chain joins TRBV29-1 and TRBJ1-5; weak D call: TRBD1 (5 bases). CDR1 SQVTM and CDR2 ANQGSEA come from the germline V gene. V was pared by 5 bases and J by 1 base, with 12 bases between. CDR3 length: 14 residues. This CDR3 is CSVSGGASNQPQHF. DNA for the CDR3: TGCAGCGTTAGTGGAGGGGCGAGCAATCAGCCCCAGCATTTT. The full variable domain, completed using reference TRBV29-1 and TRBJ1-5, is SAVISQKPSRDICQRGTSLTIQCQVDSQVTMMFWYRQQPGQSLTLIATANQGSEATYESGFVIDKFPISRPNLTFSTLTVSNMSPEDSSIYLCSVSGGASNQPQHFGDGTRLSIL.

This clone appeared once. The V gene is TRBV2, the J gene TRBJ2-7, with D unresolved. The CDR3 spans 8 residues. With 6 bases removed from V and 10 bases from J, the gap between germline ends came to 4 bases. The germline V gene has CDR1 SNHLY and CDR2 FYNNEI. Here the CDR3 reads CASRNQYF. In DNA, the CDR3 is TGTGCCAGCAGGAACCAGTACTTC.

This clone is a singleton in its sample. The rearrangement joins TRBV28 to TRBJ2-5, with TRBD2 matching 8 bases. Germline loops: CDR1 MDHEN, CDR2 SYDVKM. With V trimmed by 6 bases and J by 2 bases, 8 bases remained unmatched. This CDR3 is 15 amino acids long. Written as DNA, the CDR3 is TGTGCCAGCAGCCAACCGGGGGGGTGGCAAGAGACCCAGTACTTC. Translating it yields CASSQPGGWQETQYF.

This clone was seen only once. The genes are TRBV2 and TRBJ2-5; 8 bases are shared with TRBD1. The CDR3 contains 17 residues. V shed 9 bases and J 5 bases; nucleotides not matched to a gene: 20. CDR1 and CDR2 from the germline V gene are SNHLY and FYNNEI. This CDR3 is CASSTRTTRTGQETQYF. The CDR3 DNA reads TGTGCCAGTAGTACCCGGACCACTCGGACAGGGCAGGAGACCCAGTACTTC.

This clone showed up just once. The chain links TRBV9 to TRBJ1-6; no definite D call. The ends were cut back, 6 bases at V and 9 bases at J, with 10 bases in the middle. This CDR3 has 12 amino acids. Germline V gene data show CDR1 as SGDLS and CDR2 as YYNGEE. CDR3 bases: TGTGCCAGCATGGTTTACCGTTCACCCCTCCACTTT. It specifies CASMVYRSPLHF.

This CDR3 is CASSLAGVYEQYV. In nucleotides, the CDR3 is TGTGCCAGCAGTTTGGCGGGGGTCTACGAGCAGTACGTC. V usage is TRBV28 and J usage is TRBJ2-7, with 7 bases that match TRBD2. The CDR3 runs 13 residues. CDR1 and CDR2 (germline): MDHEN, SYDVKM. V shed 3 bases and J 3 bases; nucleotides not matched to a gene: 2.

This rearrangement joins TRBV7-6 to TRBJ1-2; the D is unclear. From germline, CDR1 is SGHVS and CDR2 FNYEAQ. Between the trimmed V and J ends, which lost 7 bases and 4 bases, there was a span of 13 bases. This CDR3 spans 13 amino acids. CDR3 in DNA: TGTGCCAGCAAATCTCGAAAGACCTATGGCTACACCTTC. It codes for CASKSRKTYGYTF.

The V gene is TRBV2, the J gene TRBJ1-5; no firm D call. Germline lookup yields CDR1 SNHLY and CDR2 FYNNEI. The ends were cut back, 6 bases at V and 7 bases at J, with 16 bases in the middle. The CDR3 sequence is 14 residues long. As DNA, the CDR3 is TGTGCCAGCAGAGAATCCACGGTGGACCAGCCCCAGCATTTT. Protein sequence: CASRESTVDQPQHF.

This chain joins TRBV6-1 and TRBJ1-5, with unresolved D. V was pared by 5 bases and J by 3 bases, with 2 bases between. Germline CDR1 MNHNS, CDR2 SASEGT. The CDR3 spans 11 residues. The CDR3 reads CASSNNQPQHF. DNA of the CDR3: TGTGCCAGCAGTAACAATCAGCCCCAGCATTTT.

This chain links TRBV6-5 with TRBJ2-7; D is perhaps TRBD1 (6 bases). The germline V gene encodes CDR1 MNHEY and CDR2 SVGAGI. V was pared by 2 bases and J by 0 bases, with 11 bases between. The CDR3 spans 15 residues. CDR3 sequence reads: CASSYAGAGSYEQYF. As DNA, the CDR3 is TGTGCCAGCAGTTACGCAGGGGCTGGCTCCTACGAGCAGTACTTC.

The chain has TRBV5-1 and TRBJ2-5; D gene uncertain. V was pared by 0 bases and J by 1 base, with 7 bases between. CDR1 is SGHRS and CDR2 is YFSETQ in the germline V gene. The CDR3 has 14 residues. The CDR3 DNA reads as TGCGCCAGCAGCTTGGGCAGTATCCAAGAGACCCAGTACTTC. The encoded protein is CASSLGSIQETQYF. Full variable domain (missing parts from reference TRBV5-1 and TRBJ2-5): KAGVTQTPRYLIKTRGQQVTLSCSPISGHRSVSWYQQTPGQGLQFLFEYFSETQRNKGNFPGRFSGRQFSNSRSEMNVSTLELGDSALYLCASSLGSIQETQYFGPGTRLLVL.

The rearrangement joins TRBV7-3 to TRBJ2-2; TRBD2 matches 7 bases. Germline V CDR1 and CDR2: SGHTA, FQGTGA. With 3 bases clipped from V and 7 bases from J, the junction kept 8 bases outside the gene matches. This CDR3 is 15 amino acids long. The CDR3 sequence is CASSLVLATGGELFF. As DNA, the CDR3 is TGTGCCAGCAGCTTGGTACTAGCGACGGGCGGGGAGCTGTTTTTT.

This clone was seen a handful of times. This rearrangement joins TRBV29-1 to TRBJ1-1; D gene ambiguous. There are 12 residues in the CDR3. The germline V and J ends were trimmed by 6 bases and 4 bases, with 12 bases remaining between them. The germline CDR1 and CDR2 sequences are SQVTM and ANQGSEA. CDR3 sequence: CSVISASTEAFF. In DNA form, the CDR3 reads TGCAGCGTGATATCGGCAAGCACTGAAGCTTTCTTT.

This chain links TRBV30 with TRBJ1-2; 8 bases align to TRBD1. Trimming at V came to 5 bases and at J to 4 bases, leaving 6 bases not matched to a gene. The CDR3 covers 13 residues. Per germline, CDR1 GTSNPN and CDR2 SVGIG (reference sequence). The CDR3 sequence: CAWVPGQVYGYTF. CDR3 DNA: TGTGCCTGGGTACCGGGACAGGTCTATGGCTACACCTTC.

V is TRBV5-4 and J is TRBJ2-6; TRBD2 agrees at 13 bases. V was pared by 4 bases and J by 3 bases, with 7 bases of the junction left unmatched. This CDR3 spans 18 amino acids. Looked up from germline, CDR1 is SGHNT and CDR2 is YYREEE (reference sequence). The CDR3 DNA reads TGTGCCAGCAGCCCAGGGACTAGCGGGGTAGGTGGGGCCAACGTCCTGACTTTC. This sequence encodes CASSPGTSGVGGANVLTF.

The chain couples TRBV6-6 to TRBJ1-2; D ambiguous. CDR1 MNHNY and CDR2 SVGAGI come from the germline V gene (reference sequence). The V end lost 6 bases, the J end lost 3 bases, and 8 bases lay between the germline ends. The CDR3 runs 12 residues. For the CDR3, the DNA is TGTGCCAGCAGCCCCTCGGACTATGGCTACACCTTC. Its translation: CASSPSDYGYTF.

Remarks on this clone: At one of its ends the junction is not consistent with the germline gene, which may arise from a read error. Other DNA sequences from this sample encode an identical CDR3 as well. The chain uses TRBV14 and TRBJ1-1, with D unresolved. This CDR3 has 14 residues. Germline CDR1 SGHDN, CDR2 FVKESK. CDR3 coding DNA: TGTGCCAGCAGCCAAGTTCTACAGAACACTGAAGCCTTCTTT. This codes for CASSQVLQNTEAFF.

The chain is built from TRBV11-2 and TRBJ1-6; 7 bases match TRBD1. CDR3 length: 15 amino acids. The germline V gene encodes CDR1 SGHAT and CDR2 FQNNGV. V was clipped by 5 bases and J by 6 bases; unmatched bases: 7. The chain's CDR3 is CASSAAGGSNSPLHF. The DNA of the CDR3 is TGTGCCAGCAGCGCCGCAGGGGGAAGTAATTCACCCCTCCACTTT.

The CDR3 loop reads CASSLTGEKLFF. CDR3 sequence (DNA): TGTGCCAGTAGTCTCACTGGGGAAAAACTGTTTTTT. The rearrangement uses TRBV19 and TRBJ1-4, with D hard to call. Germline CDR1 LNHDA, CDR2 SQIVND (reference sequence). The V end lost 5 bases, the J end lost 8 bases, and 9 bases lay between the germline ends. CDR3 length: 12 amino acids.

The gene calls are TRBV29-1 and TRBJ1-5; maybe TRBD1 (5 bases). There are 15 residues in the CDR3. Trimming stripped 6 bases from V and 0 bases from J, with 15 bases between. Germline assignment: CDR1 SQVTM and CDR2 ANQGSEA. This CDR3 is CSVRLTANSNQPQHF. The CDR3 bases are TGCAGCGTCAGACTGACAGCAAATAGCAATCAGCCCCAGCATTTT.

V usage is TRBV6-6 and J usage is TRBJ1-2; D unresolved. Germline V gives CDR1 MNHNY, CDR2 SVGAGI (reference sequence). The germline V and J ends were trimmed by 5 bases and 2 bases, with 12 bases remaining between them. The CDR3 is 14 amino acids. The CDR3 here is CASSGRTDNYGYTF. In nucleotides, the CDR3 is TGTGCCAGCAGTGGTCGGACGGACAACTATGGCTACACCTTC.

This chain connects TRBV5-1 to TRBJ2-6; possibly TRBD1 for D (6 bases). The CDR3 runs 16 residues. In germline, CDR1 is SGHRS, CDR2 YFSETQ. The V end lost 4 bases, the J end lost 0 bases, and 11 bases lay between the germline ends. For the CDR3, the DNA is TGCGCCAGCAGCCCAGGGGTTTTCTCTGGGGCCAACGTCCTGACTTTC. This sequence encodes CASSPGVFSGANVLTF.